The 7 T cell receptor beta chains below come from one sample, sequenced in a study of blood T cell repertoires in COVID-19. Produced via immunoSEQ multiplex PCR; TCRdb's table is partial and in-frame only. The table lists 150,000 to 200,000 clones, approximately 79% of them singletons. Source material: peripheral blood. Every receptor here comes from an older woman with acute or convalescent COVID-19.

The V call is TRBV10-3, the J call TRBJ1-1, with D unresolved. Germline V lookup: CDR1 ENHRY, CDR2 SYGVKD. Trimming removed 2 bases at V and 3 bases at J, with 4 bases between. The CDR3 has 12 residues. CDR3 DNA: TGTGCCATCAGTGAGACATACACTGAAGCTTTCTTT. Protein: CAISETYTEAFF.

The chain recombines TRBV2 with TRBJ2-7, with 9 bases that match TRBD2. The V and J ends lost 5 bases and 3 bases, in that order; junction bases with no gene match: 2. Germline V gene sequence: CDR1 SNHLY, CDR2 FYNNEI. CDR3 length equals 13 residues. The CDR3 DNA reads TGTGCCAGCAGTACTAGCGGGCTCTACGAGCAGTACTTC. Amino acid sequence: CASSTSGLYEQYF.

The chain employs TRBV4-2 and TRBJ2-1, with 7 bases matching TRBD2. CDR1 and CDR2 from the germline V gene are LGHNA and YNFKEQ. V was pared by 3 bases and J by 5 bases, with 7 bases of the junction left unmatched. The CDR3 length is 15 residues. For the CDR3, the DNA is TGTGCCAGCAGCCATAGCGGGCAGGAGAACAATGAGCAGTTCTTC. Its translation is CASSHSGQENNEQFF.

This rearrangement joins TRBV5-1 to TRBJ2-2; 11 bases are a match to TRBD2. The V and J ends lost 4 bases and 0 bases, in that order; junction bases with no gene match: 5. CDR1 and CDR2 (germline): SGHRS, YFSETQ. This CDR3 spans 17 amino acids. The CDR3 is CASSTGLADANTGELFF. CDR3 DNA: TGCGCCAGCAGCACGGGACTAGCGGACGCGAACACCGGGGAGCTGTTTTTT.

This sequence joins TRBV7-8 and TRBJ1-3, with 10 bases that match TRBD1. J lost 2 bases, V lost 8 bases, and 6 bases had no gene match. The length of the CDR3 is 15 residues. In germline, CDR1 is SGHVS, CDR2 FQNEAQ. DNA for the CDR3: TGTGCCAGCCGAAGAGGACAGGGGGCTGGAAACACCATATATTTT. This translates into CASRRGQGAGNTIYF.

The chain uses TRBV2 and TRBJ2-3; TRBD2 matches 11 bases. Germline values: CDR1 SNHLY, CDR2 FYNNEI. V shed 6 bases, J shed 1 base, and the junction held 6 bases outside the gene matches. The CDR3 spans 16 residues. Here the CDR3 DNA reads TGTGCCAGCAGCTTGGAGGGACTAGCGGGCACAGATACGCAGTATTTT. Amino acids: CASSLEGLAGTDTQYF.

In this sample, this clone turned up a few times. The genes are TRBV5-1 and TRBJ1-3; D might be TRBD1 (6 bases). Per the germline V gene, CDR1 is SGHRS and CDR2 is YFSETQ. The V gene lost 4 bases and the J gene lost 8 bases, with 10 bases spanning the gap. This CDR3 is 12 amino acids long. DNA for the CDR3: TGCGCCAGCAGCGCACAGGGCGACACCATATATTTT. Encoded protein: CASSAQGDTIYF. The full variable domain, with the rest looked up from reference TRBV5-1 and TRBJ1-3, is KAGVTQTPRYLIKTRGQQVTLSCSPISGHRSVSWYQQTPGQGLQFLFEYFSETQRNKGNFPGRFSGRQFSNSRSEMNVSTLELGDSALYLCASSAQGDTIYFGEGSWLTVV.